These T cell receptor beta chains were read from a single sample in a study of blood T cell repertoires in COVID-19. This table comes from immunoSEQ multiplex PCR, and its TCRdb copy is limited to in-frame clones, with some not included. The table shows under 300,000 clones, with less than 90% occurring only once. The sequenced sample was peripheral blood. The source is a human donor in a cohort sampled during active COVID-19. CDR3s include the opening cysteine and the closing phenylalanine or tryptophan. The D gene is left open where the match is weak. Only some rows state a clone size, as once, few, many or a class for expanded clones.

abundance: -
d_gene: -
j_gene: TRBJ1-1
v_gene: TRBV7-2
CDR3nt: TGTGCCAGCAGCTTGAGGGGGGGATTAAACACTGAAGCTTTCTTT
CDR3aa: CASSLRGGLNTEAFF

abundance: -
d_gene: -
j_gene: TRBJ1-2
v_gene: TRBV14
CDR3nt: TGTGCCAGCAGCCAAGATTTCGGGAGCTTTGACTATGGCTACACCTTC
CDR3aa: CASSQDFGSFDYGYTF

abundance: -
d_gene: -
j_gene: TRBJ1-2
v_gene: TRBV5-4
CDR3nt: TGTGCCAGCAGCCGAAAATTGACAGCTAACTATGGCTACACCTTC
CDR3aa: CASSRKLTANYGYTF

abundance: -
d_gene: -
j_gene: TRBJ1-2
v_gene: TRBV6-5
CDR3nt: TGTGCCAGCAGTCAACAGGGCTATGGCTACACCTTC
CDR3aa: CASSQQGYGYTF

abundance: -
d_gene: TRBD1
j_gene: TRBJ2-6
v_gene: TRBV19
CDR3nt: TGTGCCACGCGGACAGGACCTAAAGGTGGGGCCAACGTCCTGACTTTC
CDR3aa: CATRTGPKGGANVLTF

abundance: -
d_gene: TRBD1
j_gene: TRBJ1-5
v_gene: TRBV5-4
CDR3nt: TGTGCCAGCAGCTTTGACAGGGATCAGCCCCAGCATTTT
CDR3aa: CASSFDRDQPQHF

abundance: -
d_gene: TRBD1
j_gene: TRBJ1-2
v_gene: TRBV7-2
CDR3nt: TGTGCCAGCAGCCCGTTACAGGGGGCGAATGGCTACACCTTC
CDR3aa: CASSPLQGANGYTF

abundance: -
d_gene: TRBD1
j_gene: TRBJ2-2
v_gene: TRBV18
CDR3nt: TGTGCCAGCTCAACAGGGGGCGCGGCCGGGGAGCTGTTTTTT
CDR3aa: CASSTGGAAGELFF

abundance: -
d_gene: -
j_gene: TRBJ2-7
v_gene: TRBV28
CDR3nt: TGTGCCAGCAAAAGCGGCGGAGAGGTGCAGTACTTC
CDR3aa: CASKSGGEVQYF

abundance: -
d_gene: -
j_gene: TRBJ1-4
v_gene: TRBV3-1/TRBV3-2
CDR3nt: TGTGCCAGCAGCCAAGATGTCAGGGTCGGAAAACTGTTTTTT
CDR3aa: CASSQDVRVGKLFF

abundance: -
d_gene: -
j_gene: TRBJ1-5
v_gene: TRBV12-3/TRBV12-4
CDR3nt: TGTGCCAGCAGTCCCAGGGAGGGAGGGCCCCAGCATTTT
CDR3aa: CASSPREGGPQHF

abundance: -
d_gene: -
j_gene: TRBJ1-2
v_gene: TRBV5-8
CDR3nt: TGTGCCAGCAGCTTGTCGGGTCCGGGGGGCTACACCTTC
CDR3aa: CASSLSGPGGYTF

abundance: once
d_gene: TRBD1
j_gene: TRBJ1-1
v_gene: TRBV5-1
CDR3nt: TGCGCCAGCAGCTTCAGCAGGGGGCAAACTGAAGCTTTCTTT
CDR3aa: CASSFSRGQTEAFF

abundance: -
d_gene: TRBD1
j_gene: TRBJ1-5
v_gene: TRBV28
CDR3nt: TGTGCCAGCAGCCAGGACAGGGCGAGCAATCAGCCCCAGCATTTT
CDR3aa: CASSQDRASNQPQHF

abundance: -
d_gene: -
j_gene: TRBJ1-5
v_gene: TRBV28
CDR3nt: TGTGCCAGCAGTTTATGGTCGAGGCCCCAGCATTTT
CDR3aa: CASSLWSRPQHF

abundance: -
d_gene: -
j_gene: TRBJ2-1
v_gene: TRBV18
CDR3nt: TGTGCCAGCTCACCGGGGATAGGCGGACTCAGGTCCGGAGATCTCGGTGGCAATGAGCAGTTCTTC
CDR3aa: CASSPGIGGLRSGDLGGNEQFF

abundance: -
d_gene: TRBD1
j_gene: TRBJ2-1
v_gene: TRBV3-1/TRBV3-2
CDR3nt: TGTGCCAGCGGACAGGGAAATCGGGAGCAGTTCTTC
CDR3aa: CASGQGNREQFF

abundance: -
d_gene: TRBD2
j_gene: TRBJ2-7
v_gene: TRBV12-3/TRBV12-4
CDR3nt: TGTGCCAGCAGTGTTGGACTAGCGGGAATGGAGTACTTC
CDR3aa: CASSVGLAGMEYF

abundance: few
d_gene: TRBD1
j_gene: TRBJ1-3
v_gene: TRBV18
CDR3nt: TGTGCCAGCTCACTCTTCCGGGACAGGGCCCTCTCTGGAAACACCATATATTTT
CDR3aa: CASSLFRDRALSGNTIYF

abundance: -
d_gene: -
j_gene: TRBJ2-1
v_gene: TRBV6-1
CDR3nt: TGTGCCAGCAGTGCTCAACTGGATAGCAGCTACAATGAGCAGTTCTTC
CDR3aa: CASSAQLDSSYNEQFF

abundance: once
d_gene: TRBD2
j_gene: TRBJ2-3
v_gene: TRBV6-5
CDR3nt: TGTGCCAGCAGGACTAGCGGGGTTACAGATACGCAGTATTTT
CDR3aa: CASRTSGVTDTQYF

abundance: once
d_gene: TRBD2
j_gene: TRBJ2-1
v_gene: TRBV18
CDR3nt: TGTGCCAGCTCCCCCCGACGGGAGGTTCGTGAGCAGTTCTTC
CDR3aa: CASSPRREVREQFF

abundance: -
d_gene: TRBD1
j_gene: TRBJ2-7
v_gene: TRBV15
CDR3nt: TGTGCCACCAGCAGAGGACAGGGGGCAGGTCACGAGCAGTACTTC
CDR3aa: CATSRGQGAGHEQYF

abundance: -
d_gene: TRBD1
j_gene: TRBJ2-7
v_gene: TRBV28
CDR3nt: TGTGCCAGCAGTAGACAGGGCATAAGCTACGAGCAGTACTTC
CDR3aa: CASSRQGISYEQYF

abundance: -
d_gene: -
j_gene: TRBJ2-2
v_gene: TRBV28
CDR3nt: TGTGCCAGCAGTGTATGGGTGCGGACCGGGGAGCTGTTTTTT
CDR3aa: CASSVWVRTGELFF

abundance: -
d_gene: TRBD2
j_gene: TRBJ2-1
v_gene: TRBV2
CDR3nt: TGTGCCAGCAGTGGAATAGCGGGCTCCTACAATGAGCAGTTCTTC
CDR3aa: CASSGIAGSYNEQFF

abundance: -
d_gene: TRBD2
j_gene: TRBJ2-3
v_gene: TRBV5-1
CDR3nt: TGCGCCACGAAGGCGGGACTAGCGGGAGCTCTATCCACAGATACGCAGTATTTT
CDR3aa: CATKAGLAGALSTDTQYF

abundance: -
d_gene: -
j_gene: TRBJ1-2
v_gene: TRBV6-5
CDR3nt: TGTGCCTGCTGGGGGAGGAACTATGGCTACACCTTC
CDR3aa: CACWGRNYGYTF

abundance: -
d_gene: TRBD1
j_gene: TRBJ1-6
v_gene: TRBV6-5
CDR3nt: TGTGCCAGCAGTTACTCACGGACAGGGCGAAATTCACCCCTCCACTTT
CDR3aa: CASSYSRTGRNSPLHF

abundance: -
d_gene: -
j_gene: TRBJ2-5
v_gene: TRBV27
CDR3nt: TGTGCCAGCAGTTTTTCCAGGGGTGAGACCCAGTACTTC
CDR3aa: CASSFSRGETQYF

abundance: -
d_gene: TRBD2
j_gene: TRBJ2-1
v_gene: TRBV11-3
CDR3nt: TGTGCCAGCAGCTTAGTTCCTAGCGGAGTCAATGAGCAGTTCTTC
CDR3aa: CASSLVPSGVNEQFF

abundance: -
d_gene: -
j_gene: TRBJ2-7
v_gene: TRBV20-1
CDR3nt: TGCAGTGCTAGAGATGTTCTCGAGCAGTACTTC
CDR3aa: CSARDVLEQYF

abundance: -
d_gene: -
j_gene: TRBJ1-3
v_gene: TRBV2
CDR3nt: TGTGCCAGCAGTGGAATAGGGAGCCCTGGAAACACCATATATTTT
CDR3aa: CASSGIGSPGNTIYF

abundance: once
d_gene: TRBD2
j_gene: TRBJ2-7
v_gene: TRBV13
CDR3nt: TGTGCCAGCAGCTTAGGAGTAGCGGGAGGTCGGGAGCAGTACTTC
CDR3aa: CASSLGVAGGREQYF

abundance: -
d_gene: -
j_gene: TRBJ2-7
v_gene: TRBV28
CDR3nt: TGTGCCAGCAGCTCCCAGGGTGCCGGGAGCTACGAGCAGTACTTC
CDR3aa: CASSSQGAGSYEQYF

abundance: -
d_gene: TRBD2
j_gene: TRBJ2-1
v_gene: TRBV13
CDR3nt: TGTGCCAGCAGCTTAGTATTCCTAGCGGGAGACAATGAGCAGTTCTTC
CDR3aa: CASSLVFLAGDNEQFF

abundance: -
d_gene: TRBD2
j_gene: TRBJ2-7
v_gene: TRBV7-8
CDR3nt: TGTGCCAGCAGCTTAGGGACTAGCGGGTCGGCAGGGCAGTACTTC
CDR3aa: CASSLGTSGSAGQYF

abundance: -
d_gene: TRBD1
j_gene: TRBJ2-1
v_gene: TRBV11-2
CDR3nt: TGTGCCAGCAGCTCCCGAAAAAACCAGGGGGCCTGGGAGCAGTTCTTC
CDR3aa: CASSSRKNQGAWEQFF

abundance: -
d_gene: -
j_gene: TRBJ2-3
v_gene: TRBV5-1
CDR3nt: TGCGCCAGCAGCTTGGTTTCCTTTTCCAGCACAGATACGCAGTATTTT
CDR3aa: CASSLVSFSSTDTQYF

abundance: once
d_gene: -
j_gene: TRBJ1-1
v_gene: TRBV18
CDR3nt: TGTGCCAGCTCACCAATTCAGGGCTTAAACACTGAAGCTTTCTTT
CDR3aa: CASSPIQGLNTEAFF

abundance: -
d_gene: -
j_gene: TRBJ2-7
v_gene: TRBV28
CDR3nt: TGTGCCAGCAGCGTTCCGACAGGGAGGACGTACGAGCAGTACTTC
CDR3aa: CASSVPTGRTYEQYF

abundance: -
d_gene: -
j_gene: TRBJ2-3
v_gene: TRBV21-1
CDR3nt: TGTGCCATACTAGCGGGACGAGAACTGACAGATACGCAGTATTTT
CDR3aa: CAILAGRELTDTQYF

abundance: -
d_gene: -
j_gene: TRBJ1-4
v_gene: TRBV6-5
CDR3nt: TGTGCCAGCAGTTTAATAGCTCGGGAAAAACTGTTTTTT
CDR3aa: CASSLIAREKLFF

abundance: -
d_gene: -
j_gene: TRBJ2-7
v_gene: TRBV7-8
CDR3nt: TGTGCCAGCGGTTCAGTTCGCTCCTCCTACGAGCAGTACTTC
CDR3aa: CASGSVRSSYEQYF

abundance: -
d_gene: -
j_gene: TRBJ2-3
v_gene: TRBV4-3
CDR3nt: TGCGCCAGCAGCCAAGCCCCGGGGACAACAGGCACAGATACGCAGTATTTT
CDR3aa: CASSQAPGTTGTDTQYF

abundance: -
d_gene: TRBD2
j_gene: TRBJ2-1
v_gene: TRBV7-2
CDR3nt: TGTGCCAGCAGCTCACTAGCGGGGGTCTACAATGAGCAGTTCTTC
CDR3aa: CASSSLAGVYNEQFF

abundance: -
d_gene: -
j_gene: TRBJ2-1
v_gene: TRBV14
CDR3nt: TGTGCCAGCAGCCTCGGGAGCTCCTCCTACAATGAGCAGTTCTTC
CDR3aa: CASSLGSSSYNEQFF

abundance: -
d_gene: TRBD1
j_gene: TRBJ2-7
v_gene: TRBV28
CDR3nt: TGTGCCAGCAGCCCGGGGACAGGCGGCGAGCAGTACTTC
CDR3aa: CASSPGTGGEQYF

abundance: once
d_gene: -
j_gene: TRBJ1-2
v_gene: TRBV30
CDR3nt: TGTGCCTGGAGTGTACGGACATTAAACGTCGGAGGCTACACCTTC
CDR3aa: CAWSVRTLNVGGYTF

abundance: -
d_gene: -
j_gene: TRBJ2-1
v_gene: TRBV6-2/TRBV6-3
CDR3nt: TGTGCCAGCAGTTACTTGCCCGGACAGAACAATGAGCAGTTCTTC
CDR3aa: CASSYLPGQNNEQFF

abundance: -
d_gene: -
j_gene: TRBJ2-7
v_gene: TRBV21-1
CDR3nt: TGTGCCAGCAGCAAAGCGCTTTCAGGACTTTTCAGGGGGATAAGGGCCTACGAGCAGTACTTC
CDR3aa: CASSKALSGLFRGIRAYEQYF

abundance: -
d_gene: -
j_gene: TRBJ1-6
v_gene: TRBV7-2
CDR3nt: TGTGCCAGCAGCTTAGGGCAGGCCTCCACACTTAATTCACCCCTCCACTTT
CDR3aa: CASSLGQASTLNSPLHF

abundance: once
d_gene: -
j_gene: TRBJ2-7
v_gene: TRBV5-1
CDR3nt: TGCGCCAGCAGCTCCGGGAGCTCCTACGAGCAGTACTTC
CDR3aa: CASSSGSSYEQYF

abundance: -
d_gene: -
j_gene: TRBJ1-3
v_gene: TRBV6-5
CDR3nt: TGTGCCAGCGCTACAGGATACTCTGGAAACACCATATATTTT
CDR3aa: CASATGYSGNTIYF